A selection of T cell receptor beta chains follows, all from one sample in a study of T cell responses to AZD1222 COVID-19 vaccine. TCRdb keeps only in-frame clones here, not all; method: immunoSEQ multiplex PCR. There are around 78,000 clones in the sample; roughly nine tenths occur only once, and roughly 4.2% lies in the top ten. Here the sequenced sample was peripheral blood, taken on day 0 of AZD1222 vaccination. The receptors shown here come from an adult in good health. The CDR3 runs from the conserved cysteine through the conserved F or W. The D gene is left open where the match is weak. The size entry is marked missing in some rows and otherwise reads once, few, many or a size class.

J gene,clone size,D gene,V gene,CDR3 DNA,CDR3 protein
TRBJ1-2,NA,NA,TRBV6-1,TGTGCCAGCAGTGAGACAGGAGGCTATGGCTACACCTTC,CASSETGGYGYTF
TRBJ2-2,NA,TRBD2,TRBV3-1/TRBV3-2,TGTGCCAGCAGCCAGGGACTAGCGGACACCGGGGAGCTGTTTTTT,CASSQGLADTGELFF
TRBJ2-5,NA,NA,TRBV11-3,TGTGCCAGCAGTCGGGACGCCCAAGAGACCCAGTACTTC,CASSRDAQETQYF
TRBJ2-2,NA,NA,TRBV24-1,TGTGCCACCAGTGATTCCCCCGGAATCACCGGGGAGCTGTTTTTT,CATSDSPGITGELFF
TRBJ1-5,NA,NA,TRBV3-1/TRBV3-2,TGTGCCAGCAGCCAAGAGGTCGGGGGTTTTCCCCAGCATTTT,CASSQEVGGFPQHF
TRBJ2-4,NA,NA,TRBV2,TGTGCCAGCAGTAGAGGGGGGGCCAAAAACATTCAGTACTTC,CASSRGGAKNIQYF
TRBJ2-7,NA,TRBD2,TRBV11-3,TGTGCCAGCAGCTTCGAGGGACTAGCGGGTGCACAGCAGTACTTC,CASSFEGLAGAQQYF
TRBJ1-5,NA,TRBD1,TRBV5-1,TGCGCCAGCAGCTTGGAGGGGACAGGAGGTCAGCCCCAGCATTTT,CASSLEGTGGQPQHF
TRBJ2-7,NA,NA,TRBV6-1,TGTGCCAGCAGTGAATCCTTCTTATCCTACGAGCAGTACTTC,CASSESFLSYEQYF
TRBJ2-7,few,NA,TRBV4-2,TGTGCCAGCAGCCGGCCGTCCTACGAGCAGTACTTC,CASSRPSYEQYF
TRBJ2-4,NA,NA,TRBV18,TGTGCCACCAGCAACGATCTAGCCAAAAACATTCAGTACTTC,CATSNDLAKNIQYF
TRBJ2-1,NA,TRBD2,TRBV6-2/TRBV6-3,TGTGCCAGCAGTCGAAGCGGGAGACCCGACAATGAGCAGTTCTTC,CASSRSGRPDNEQFF
TRBJ1-6,NA,NA,TRBV6-5,TGTGCCAGCAGTTACTCAGGGGAGGCGTATAATTCACCCCTCCACTTT,CASSYSGEAYNSPLHF
TRBJ2-1,NA,NA,TRBV5-4,TGTGCCAGCAGCTTGGACTCCGCCGAAGAGCAGTTCTTC,CASSLDSAEEQFF
TRBJ2-7,NA,TRBD1,TRBV5-1,TGCGCCAGCACCCCAATCGGGACAGAGGCGTACGAGCAGTACTTC,CASTPIGTEAYEQYF
TRBJ2-7,NA,NA,TRBV7-2,TGTGCCAGCAGCTTAATTTTTGGGGACCCATCGGGCGAGCAGTACTTC,CASSLIFGDPSGEQYF
TRBJ2-7,NA,NA,TRBV9,TGTGCCAGCAGCGTAGCCGGCGACAGTGCTAAGCAGTACTTC,CASSVAGDSAKQYF
TRBJ2-7,NA,TRBD2,TRBV11-3,TGTGCCAGCAGCTTAGGGGGCGGGAGCTACGAGCAGTACTTC,CASSLGGGSYEQYF
TRBJ2-1,NA,NA,TRBV4-1,TGCGCCAGCAGCCAAGGGAGGATCCGAAACTCCTACAATGAGCAGTTCTTC,CASSQGRIRNSYNEQFF
TRBJ2-7,NA,NA,TRBV7-8,TGTGCCAGCAGCCGGGGGGCCGGCGAGACAGGGCTGTACGAGCAGTACTTC,CASSRGAGETGLYEQYF
TRBJ1-3,once,TRBD1,TRBV19,TGTGCCAGTAGAAACAGGGGCCACTCTGGAAACACCATATATTTT,CASRNRGHSGNTIYF
TRBJ1-5,NA,TRBD1,TRBV30,TGTGCCTGGAGCCAGGGGGCCAATCAGCCCCAGCATTTT,CAWSQGANQPQHF
TRBJ2-7,NA,NA,TRBV24-1,TGTGCCACCAGTGATTTAGAAGGGTTCAACGAGCAGTACTTC,CATSDLEGFNEQYF
TRBJ2-1,few,TRBD2,TRBV6-2/TRBV6-3,TGTGCCAGCAGTTATCCCCTAGCGGGGGGAGTTTATGAGCAGTTCTTC,CASSYPLAGGVYEQFF
TRBJ1-1,NA,NA,TRBV18,TGTGCCAGCTCCCCTAACGGGGTCCTCTTAAACACTGAAGCTTTCTTT,CASSPNGVLLNTEAFF
TRBJ1-2,NA,NA,TRBV10-3,TGTGCCATCAGTGAGAGAGGAGATGCCTACACCTTC,CAISERGDAYTF
TRBJ1-1,NA,NA,TRBV10-1,TGCGCCAGCAGCGAGCGGTCGGGACAAAGGTGG,CASSERSGQRW
TRBJ2-7,NA,NA,TRBV5-6,TGTGCCAGCAGCGCCCGGGACGGCTTAACCTACGAGCAGTACTTC,CASSARDGLTYEQYF